This TCR beta chain appears in the sequencing data of a study of shared clonotypes between healthy human individuals. Study-level points and caveats: Among a handful of donors, roughly 5.4% of naive CD4 clonotypes were found in common. Lower generation probabilities were found for non-shared clonotypes than for those shared by all four donors.

CDR3 length: 18 amino acids. CDR1 SNHLY and CDR2 FYNNEI come from the germline V gene. V was clipped by 0 bases and J by 7 bases, with 21 bases between them. As regards this clone: Antigen: not known.

The study enrolled healthy HIV-negative adults without recent acute infections or vaccinations as donors. It was at deep level that the assay was run. Repertoires were generated with immunoSEQ multiplex PCR, while TCRdb's copy carries only in-frame clones and drops some. In the table there are fewer than 850,000 clones, about 92% of which are singletons. The sequencing input was memory CD8+ T cells from PBMCs. The subset: CD45RO+ cells pooled with CCR7-negative TemRA cells. This clonotype was sampled from a man aged 18 to 29 in good health. Some clones in this sample may be carry-over from other donors' samples. The J gene is TRBJ1-4, the V gene TRBV2; D is ambiguous. CDR3: CASSEALPRGIGGEKLFF. Written as DNA, the CDR3 is TGTGCCAGCAGTGAAGCGCTTCCTCGTGGGATAGGCGGTGAAAAACTGTTTTTT.